Listed here are 2 T cell receptor beta chains from one sample, sequenced in a study of blood T cell repertoires in COVID-19. The repertoire was sequenced with immunoSEQ multiplex PCR; TCRdb's copy has only in-frame clones and lacks some. The sample holds roughly 150,000 clones, 80% to 90% seen once. Sequencing was performed on peripheral blood. These receptor sequences come from a woman aged 80 or over with acute or convalescent COVID-19.

This clone was seen a handful of times. V and J are TRBV5-1 and TRBJ2-7; possibly TRBD2 for D (6 bases). Germline values: CDR1 SGHRS, CDR2 YFSETQ. V dropped 4 bases and J dropped 2 bases, with 10 bases sitting between them. CDR3 length: 13 amino acids. The CDR3 here is CASSRDSTYEQYF. The CDR3 nucleotides read TGCGCCAGCAGCAGGGACTCAACCTACGAGCAGTACTTC.

V and J are TRBV9 and TRBJ1-1; TRBD1 is a possible D gene (6 bases). Trimming removed 0 bases from V and 11 bases from J, with 11 bases in between. The CDR3 is 12 residues long. Germline CDR1 is SGDLS and CDR2 is YYNGEE. The CDR3 sequence: CASSVVQGWAFF. CDR3 coding DNA: TGTGCCAGCAGCGTAGTTCAGGGGTGGGCTTTCTTT.